Shown below are 29 T cell receptor beta chains from a single sample sequenced in a study of T-cell memory formation after mild COVID-19. From the 5' RACE reads, TCRdb called clonotypes with MiXCR, one entry per CDR3 protein. Among roughly 300,000 distinct CDR3 sequences listed, 7% to 10% were seen once. What was sequenced was PBMCs or a T cell subset sorted from them (not recorded which). All receptors derive from a young man who had mild COVID-19 (a few samples of this study predate the infection). Cell type and time point are not known.

In this sample, this clonotype turned up a few times. This chain joins TRBV20-1 and TRBJ2-7, with D tentatively TRBD2 (6 bases). Germline CDR1 and CDR2: DFQATT and SNEGSKA (reference sequence). This CDR3 spans 13 amino acids. Trimming took 2 bases from V and 1 from J, leaving 9 bases between them. CDR3 coding DNA: TGCAGTGCTAGATCGGGGACTTCCTACGAGCAGTACTTC. It yields the protein CSARSGTSYEQYF.

This clonotype was found a few times. The chain recombines TRBV6-2 or TRBV6-3 with TRBJ1-1, with no clear D. CDR1 and CDR2 (germline): MNHEY, SVGEGT. V was trimmed by 2 bases and J by 4 bases, leaving 8 bases between them. The CDR3 spans 13 residues. CDR3 in amino acids: CASSYVVSTEAFF. The CDR3 DNA sequence: TGTGCCAGCAGTTACGTGGTTAGCACTGAAGCTTTCTTT.

Many counts were recorded for this clonotype. The chain is built from TRBV5-1 and TRBJ2-3; possible D gene TRBD2, 7 bases. The V end was cut by 0 bases, the J end by 6 bases, with 11 bases between. This CDR3 is built from 14 residues. CDR1 and CDR2 from the germline V gene are SGHRS and YFSETQ. The CDR3 is CASSLAWGGDTQYF. CDR3 in DNA: TGCGCCAGCAGCTTGGCCTGGGGGGGCGATACGCAGTATTTT. Filled out from reference TRBV5-1 and TRBJ2-3, the complete variable domain reads KAGVTQTPRYLIKTRGQQVTLSCSPISGHRSVSWYQQTPGQGLQFLFEYFSETQRNKGNFPGRFSGRQFSNSRSEMNVSTLELGDSALYLCASSLAWGGDTQYFGPGTRLTVL.

This clonotype has ten or more counts. The J gene is TRBJ2-3, the V gene TRBV9; no definite D call. This CDR3 has 14 residues. V shed 0 bases and J shed 2 bases, with 7 bases lying between them. Germline-derived CDR1 and CDR2 are SGDLS and YYNGEE. CDR3 protein: CASSVVWNTDTQYF. CDR3 in DNA: TGTGCCAGCAGCGTAGTTTGGAACACAGATACGCAGTATTTT.

This clonotype was seen a few times. V is TRBV5-4 and J is TRBJ2-5; possibly TRBD2 for D (7 bases). Germline V gene sequence: CDR1 SGHNT, CDR2 YYREEE (reference sequence). Trimming pared 5 bases from V and 7 bases from J, leaving 18 bases between. CDR3 length: 14 amino acids. CDR3 DNA sequence: TGTGCCAGCAGGGGCGGGGGCCAGGCAGGGACCCAGTACTTC. Translation gives CASRGGGQAGTQYF.

This clonotype appeared many times. This chain joins TRBV12-3 or TRBV12-4 and TRBJ2-1; TRBD2 matches 9 bases. This CDR3 is built from 15 residues. Trimming cost V 1 base and J 3 bases; bases outside gene matches: 1. The CDR3 DNA sequence: TGTGCCAGCAGTTTAGGGACTAGCGACTACAATGAGCAGTTCTTC. Its protein product is CASSLGTSDYNEQFF.

This clonotype was detected only a few times. CDR3 protein: CASTVRTGYQPQHF. The CDR3 DNA is TGTGCCAGCACCGTAAGGACAGGGTACCAGCCCCAGCATTTT. J is TRBJ1-5 and V is TRBV7-8; TRBD1 matches at 8 bases. V shed 7 bases and J 7 bases; nucleotides not matched to a gene: 9. The CDR3 sequence is 14 residues long. The germline CDR1 and CDR2 sequences are SGHVS and FQNEAQ.

This clonotype was seen repeatedly, ten times or more. The V call is TRBV7-9, the J call TRBJ2-1, with D possibly called TRBD1 or TRBD2 (6 bases each). Germline loops: CDR1 SEHNR, CDR2 FQNEAQ (reference sequence). This CDR3 has 14 amino acids. V lost 6 bases and J lost 7, with 16 bases in between. For the CDR3, the DNA is TGTGCCAGCAGTATAACGGGGGCAGGGAATGAGCAGTTCTTC. The encoded protein is CASSITGAGNEQFF.

The chain uses TRBV15 and TRBJ1-1; D is unclear. Germline assignment: CDR1 LNHNV and CDR2 YYDKDF (reference sequence). The CDR3 sequence is 13 residues long. The germline V and J ends were trimmed by 6 bases and 1 base, with 9 bases remaining between them. The CDR3 DNA reads TGTGCCACCAGGGGCGGGGAGAACACTGAAGCTTTCTTT. This sequence encodes CATRGGENTEAFF.

This clonotype was counted between two and nine times. This chain links TRBV6-5 with TRBJ1-5; D remains unclear. The length of the CDR3 is 15 residues. Germline CDR1 reads MNHEY; CDR2 reads SVGAGI. V was shortened by 0 bases and J by 0 bases, with 6 bases between the two germline ends. CDR3 coding DNA: TGTGCCAGCAGTTACTCTTACCGTAGCAATCAGCCCCAGCATTTT. It codes for CASSYSYRSNQPQHF.

This clonotype occurred a few times. Written as DNA, the CDR3 is TGTGCCAGCCGGGACAGGGAGATCTATGGCTACACCTTC. Its protein is CASRDREIYGYTF. The gene calls are TRBV6-1 and TRBJ1-2; 9 bases line up with TRBD1. V gave up 8 bases and J gave up 4 bases; unmatched junction bases: 5. CDR3 size: 13 residues. The germline CDR1 and CDR2 sequences are MNHNS and SASEGT.

V usage is TRBV20-1 and J usage is TRBJ1-6, with D possibly matching TRBD1 (6 bases). V was pared by 6 bases and J by 7 bases, with 19 bases between. The CDR3 loop spans 15 amino acids. Germline assignment: CDR1 DFQATT and CDR2 SNEGSKA (reference sequence). The CDR3 nucleotides are TGCAGTGCCCCGGGAGGGGGGCAATTAAATTCACCCCTCCACTTT. As protein: CSAPGGGQLNSPLHF.

Many counts were recorded for this clonotype. The chain couples TRBV6-2 or TRBV6-3 to TRBJ2-2; TRBD2 aligns across 9 bases. The CDR3 runs to 15 residues. Trimming at V came to 2 bases and at J to 5 bases, leaving 3 bases not matched to a gene. CDR1 is MNHEY and CDR2 is SVGEGT in the germline V gene. The CDR3 region is CASSYGGGATGELFF. As DNA, the CDR3 is TGTGCCAGCAGTTACGGCGGGGGGGCGACCGGGGAGCTGTTTTTT.

This clonotype was counted a few times. The chain is built from TRBV4-3 and TRBJ2-7; TRBD1 matches at 8 bases. This CDR3 has 13 residues. The trim removed 5 bases at V and 7 bases at J, leaving 7 bases unmatched. The germline V gene has CDR1 LGHNA and CDR2 YSLEER. Written as DNA, the CDR3 is TGCGCCAGCAGCTCGGACAGGGAATATGAGCAGTACTTC. Its protein is CASSSDREYEQYF.

This clonotype was seen more than once but under ten times. The chain links TRBV5-1 to TRBJ2-1, with 8 positions matching TRBD1. Germline V lookup: CDR1 SGHRS, CDR2 YFSETQ. Trimming at V came to 2 bases and at J to 9 bases, leaving 7 bases not matched to a gene. The CDR3 consists of 14 residues. CDR3 nucleotide sequence: TGCGCCAGCAGCTTCGGGACAGGTGGAGCTGAGCAGTTCTTC. This sequence encodes CASSFGTGGAEQFF.

This clonotype was found a few times. The V and J genes are TRBV7-9 and TRBJ2-3, with 12 bases lining up with TRBD2. CDR1 and CDR2 from the germline V gene are SEHNR and FQNEAQ (reference sequence). The CDR3 is 16 amino acids. J was trimmed by 4 bases and V by 2 bases; bases with no gene match: 4. Written as DNA, the CDR3 is TGTGCCAGCAGCTTAAGGACTAGCGGGGCACCAGATACGCAGTATTTT. Its protein is CASSLRTSGAPDTQYF. Full variable domain (rest looked up from reference TRBV7-9 and TRBJ2-3): DTGVSQNPRHKITKRGQNVTFRCDPISEHNRLYWYRQTLGQGPEFLTYFQNEAQLEKSRLLSDRFSAERPKGSFSTLEIQRTEQGDSAMYLCASSLRTSGAPDTQYFGPGTRLTVL.

The rearrangement uses TRBV7-9 and TRBJ1-6, with D possibly TRBD1 on 5 matching bases. Trimming removed 5 bases at V and 11 bases at J, with 19 bases between. This CDR3 contains 15 residues. CDR1 and CDR2 (germline): SEHNR, FQNEAQ (reference sequence). DNA for the CDR3: TGTGCCAGCAGCCCCTCGGGGGGGTTCGGTGCACCCCTCCACTTT. Translated: CASSPSGGFGAPLHF.

This clonotype came up many times. This chain uses TRBV12-3 or TRBV12-4 with TRBJ2-1, with D hard to call. Trimming cost V 3 bases and J 6 bases, with 6 bases left between them. This CDR3 is 12 amino acids long. Here the CDR3 reads CASSFLGNEQFF. Here the CDR3 DNA reads TGTGCCAGCAGTTTTTTGGGCAATGAGCAGTTCTTC.

The genes are TRBV29-1 and TRBJ2-5; 8 nucleotides match TRBD1. The ends lost 3 bases at V and 4 bases at J; junction bases unmatched: 1. Germline-derived CDR1 and CDR2 are SQVTM and ANQGSEA. The CDR3 covers 12 residues. Here the CDR3 reads CSVDGQGETQYF. CDR3 bases: TGCAGCGTTGATGGACAGGGAGAGACCCAGTACTTC. The whole variable domain, filled in from reference TRBV29-1 and TRBJ2-5, reads SAVISQKPSRDICQRGTSLTIQCQVDSQVTMMFWYRQQPGQSLTLIATANQGSEATYESGFVIDKFPISRPNLTFSTLTVSNMSPEDSSIYLCSVDGQGETQYFGPGTRLLVL.

This chain connects TRBV5-1 to TRBJ2-2; a possible D gene is TRBD2 (6 bases). The ends were cut back, 4 bases at V and 7 bases at J, with 14 bases in the middle. The CDR3 covers 14 residues. Germline loops: CDR1 SGHRS, CDR2 YFSETQ. The DNA of the CDR3 is TGCGCCAGCAGCATGGGGGGAAGTAACGGGGAGCTGTTTTTT. It codes for CASSMGGSNGELFF.

This clonotype was seen at least ten times. The rearrangement joins TRBV7-3 to TRBJ2-5, with D uncertain. V lost 5 bases and J 4 bases, leaving 11 bases between the germline ends. There are 13 residues in the CDR3. Germline V gene lookup returns CDR1 SGHTA and CDR2 FQGTGA. CDR3 amino acids: CASSVDIRETQYF. DNA of the CDR3: TGTGCCAGCAGCGTAGATATAAGAGAGACCCAGTACTTC. The variable domain in full, with the rest retrieved from reference TRBV7-3 and TRBJ2-5, is GAGVSQTPSNKVTEKGKYVELRCDPISGHTALYWYRQSLGQGPEFLIYFQGTGAADDSGLPNDRFFAVRPEGSVSTLKIQRTERGDSAVYLCASSVDIRETQYFGPGTRLLVL.

This clonotype was detected a few times. The CDR3 here is CATSDPGGAGNEQFF. In DNA form, the CDR3 reads TGTGCCACCAGTGATCCCGGGGGGGCAGGAAATGAGCAGTTCTTC. The chain joins TRBV24-1 to TRBJ2-1; 8 bases align to TRBD2. The CDR3 consists of 15 residues. Trimming removed 3 bases from V and 7 bases from J; junction bases left unmatched: 7. Germline V CDR1 and CDR2: KGHDR, SFDVKD.

This clonotype was detected only a few times. The chain links TRBV1 to TRBJ2-1. TRBV1 is given as a pseudogene. This CDR3 region has 16 residues. CDR3 amino acids: CTSSQGLTSSYNEQFF. The CDR3, as DNA: TGCACCAGCAGCCAGGGTCTGACCAGCTCCTACAATGAGCAGTTCTTC.

This chain joins TRBV10-3 and TRBJ1-5; no firm D call. The V end was cut by 4 bases, the J end by 7 bases, with 11 bases between. The CDR3 runs 13 residues. Per germline, CDR1 ENHRY and CDR2 SYGVKD. CDR3 coding DNA: TGTGCCATCAGTGTGATAGGGAGCCAGCCCCAGCATTTT. Translated, it gives CAISVIGSQPQHF.

This clonotype appeared many times. V and J are TRBV7-8 and TRBJ2-2; 10 bases map to TRBD1. The V and J ends lost 4 bases and 5 bases, in that order; junction bases with no gene match: 4. Germline V gene lookup returns CDR1 SGHVS and CDR2 FQNEAQ. This CDR3 is built from 15 residues. CDR3 DNA: TGTGCCAGCAGCTCACGGACAGGGGGGACCGGGGAGCTGTTTTTT. Its protein is CASSSRTGGTGELFF. The full variable domain, in which reference TRBV7-8 and TRBJ2-2 provide the parts outside the CDR3, is GAGVSQSPRYKVAKRGQDVALRCDPISGHVSLFWYQQALGQGPEFLTYFQNEAQLDKSGLPSDRFFAERPEGSVSTLKIQRTQQEDSAVYLCASSSRTGGTGELFFGEGSRLTVL.

Many counts were recorded for this clonotype. V and J are TRBV14 and TRBJ1-2, with D perhaps matching TRBD1 (5 bases). CDR3 length: 14 residues. From germline, CDR1 is SGHDN and CDR2 FVKESK. Trimming took 4 bases from V and 5 from J, leaving 14 bases between them. The CDR3 spells CASSRAPGSYGYTF. The CDR3 DNA is TGTGCCAGCAGCCGCGCACCAGGGAGTTATGGCTACACCTTC. Supplemented by reference TRBV14 and TRBJ1-2, the full variable domain reads EAGVTQFPSHSVIEKGQTVTLRCDPISGHDNLYWYRRVMGKEIKFLLHFVKESKQDESGMPNNRFLAERTGGTYSTLKVQPAELEDSGVYFCASSRAPGSYGYTFGSGTRLTVV.

The chain carries TRBV7-9 and TRBJ2-2; D ambiguous. CDR1 and CDR2 (germline): SEHNR, FQNEAQ (reference sequence). The CDR3 is 11 amino acids. Trimming cost V 8 bases and J 8 bases, with 9 bases left between them. The CDR3 nucleotides are TGTGCCAGCGAATCCTCGGGGGAGCTGTTTTTT. This sequence encodes CASESSGELFF.

This clonotype has at least ten counts. The rearrangement links TRBV5-6 to TRBJ1-3; D is possibly TRBD1 (6 bases). This CDR3 is 15 amino acids long. Looked up from germline, CDR1 is SGHDT and CDR2 is YYEEEE. V was clipped by 3 bases and J by 0 bases, with 10 bases between them. This CDR3 is CASSSTGSSGNTIYF. The CDR3 coding sequence is TGTGCCAGCAGCTCAACAGGGAGCTCTGGAAACACCATATATTTT.

This clonotype occurred a few times. V and J are TRBV6-6 and TRBJ2-2, with 10 bases lining up with TRBD1. The CDR3 has 14 amino acids. The germline V gene encodes CDR1 MNHNY and CDR2 SVGAGI (reference sequence). V lost 8 bases, J lost 6 bases, and 6 bases stayed unmatched. CDR3 amino acids: CASGGQGLAGELFF. The CDR3, as DNA: TGTGCCAGCGGGGGACAGGGGCTGGCCGGGGAGCTGTTTTTT.